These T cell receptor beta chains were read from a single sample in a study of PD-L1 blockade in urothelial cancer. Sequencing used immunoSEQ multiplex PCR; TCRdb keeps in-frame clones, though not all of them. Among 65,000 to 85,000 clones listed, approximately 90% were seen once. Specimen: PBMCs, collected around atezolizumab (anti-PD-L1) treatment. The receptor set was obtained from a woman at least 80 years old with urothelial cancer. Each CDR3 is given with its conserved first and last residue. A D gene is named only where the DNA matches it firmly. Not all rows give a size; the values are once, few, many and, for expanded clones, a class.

CDR3 protein: CASSLELLTGYNEKLFF; CDR3 DNA: TGTGCCAGCAGCTTAGAGTTATTAACGGGTTATAATGAAAAACTGTTTTTT; J gene: TRBJ1-4; clone size: .; V gene: TRBV7-2; D gene: .
CDR3 protein: CASMDRAYEQYF; CDR3 DNA: TGTGCCAGCATGGACAGGGCCTACGAGCAGTACTTC; J gene: TRBJ2-7; clone size: .; V gene: TRBV27; D gene: TRBD1
CDR3 protein: CASSADRGGYGYTF; CDR3 DNA: TGCGCCAGCAGCGCCGACAGGGGTGGATATGGCTACACCTTC; J gene: TRBJ1-2; clone size: .; V gene: TRBV5-1; D gene: TRBD1
CDR3 protein: CATTSGSGSYEQYF; CDR3 DNA: TGCGCCACCACTAGCGGTTCTGGCTCCTACGAGCAGTACTTC; J gene: TRBJ2-7; clone size: .; V gene: TRBV10-2; D gene: TRBD2
CDR3 protein: CASSRPTSPNPEYF; CDR3 DNA: TGTGCCAGCAGCCGCCCGACTAGCCCCAACCCGGAGTACTTC; J gene: TRBJ2-7; clone size: .; V gene: TRBV28; D gene: TRBD2
CDR3 protein: CASSESRYGYTF; CDR3 DNA: TGCGCCAGCAGTGAGTCTCGCTATGGCTACACCTTC; J gene: TRBJ1-2; clone size: .; V gene: TRBV10-1; D gene: .
CDR3 protein: CASSPGGTSWANVLTF; CDR3 DNA: TGTGCCAGTAGTCCGGGAGGGACGTCGTGGGCCAACGTCCTGACTTTC; J gene: TRBJ2-6; clone size: .; V gene: TRBV19; D gene: TRBD2
CDR3 protein: CASSSGQASYGYTF; CDR3 DNA: TGTGCCAGCAGCTCTGGACAGGCATCCTATGGCTACACCTTC; J gene: TRBJ1-2; clone size: once; V gene: TRBV5-6; D gene: TRBD1
CDR3 protein: CASSVDGRVFEEQYF; CDR3 DNA: TGTGCCAGCAGCGTAGACGGGAGGGTTTTCGAAGAGCAGTACTTC; J gene: TRBJ2-7; clone size: .; V gene: TRBV9; D gene: TRBD2
CDR3 protein: CASSQDLPRVGTEAFF; CDR3 DNA: TGTGCCAGCAGCCAGGACCTCCCCAGGGTGGGCACTGAAGCTTTCTTT; J gene: TRBJ1-1; clone size: .; V gene: TRBV14; D gene: .
CDR3 protein: CASSPGQKETQYF; CDR3 DNA: TGCGCCAGCAGCCCCGGACAGAAAGAGACCCAGTACTTC; J gene: TRBJ2-5; clone size: .; V gene: TRBV5-1; D gene: .
CDR3 protein: CASTRGQKNTGELFF; CDR3 DNA: TGTGCCAGCACCAGGGGACAGAAGAACACCGGGGAGCTGTTTTTT; J gene: TRBJ2-2; clone size: .; V gene: TRBV9; D gene: TRBD1
CDR3 protein: CASSFGLAPAGELFF; CDR3 DNA: TGTGCCAGCAGCTTCGGTCTAGCGCCGGCCGGGGAGCTGTTTTTT; J gene: TRBJ2-2; clone size: .; V gene: TRBV5-4; D gene: .
CDR3 protein: CASSWGQGAGNEKLFF; CDR3 DNA: TGCGCCAGCAGCTGGGGCCAGGGAGCGGGCAATGAAAAACTGTTTTTT; J gene: TRBJ1-4; clone size: .; V gene: TRBV5-1; D gene: .
CDR3 protein: CASSLPLQVLRQPQHF; CDR3 DNA: TGTGCCAGCAGTTTACCCTTACAGGTCCTCCGTCAGCCCCAGCATTTT; J gene: TRBJ1-5; clone size: .; V gene: TRBV28; D gene: .
CDR3 protein: CASSRAARDRDEQYF; CDR3 DNA: TGTGCCAGCAGCCGCGCGGCCCGGGACAGGGACGAGCAGTACTTC; J gene: TRBJ2-7; clone size: .; V gene: TRBV7-9; D gene: TRBD1
CDR3 protein: CASSPAGRDGYTF; CDR3 DNA: TGTGCCAGCTCACCAGCAGGGAGGGATGGCTACACCTTC; J gene: TRBJ1-2; clone size: .; V gene: TRBV18; D gene: .
CDR3 protein: CASRQGAVTGELFF; CDR3 DNA: TGTGCCAGCAGACAGGGGGCGGTCACCGGGGAGCTGTTTTTT; J gene: TRBJ2-2; clone size: once; V gene: TRBV7-9; D gene: TRBD1
CDR3 protein: CASRVTGEGQPQHF; CDR3 DNA: TGTGCCAGCAGGGTGACAGGGGAGGGTCAGCCCCAGCATTTT; J gene: TRBJ1-5; clone size: few; V gene: TRBV6-1; D gene: TRBD1
CDR3 protein: CASSLPGLNTEAFF; CDR3 DNA: TGTGCCAGCAGTTTACCAGGACTTAACACTGAAGCTTTCTTT; J gene: TRBJ1-1; clone size: few; V gene: TRBV28; D gene: .
CDR3 protein: CAWSLLQETQYF; CDR3 DNA: TGTGCCTGGAGCCTACTCCAAGAGACCCAGTACTTC; J gene: TRBJ2-5; clone size: .; V gene: TRBV30; D gene: .
CDR3 protein: CAIRPDRNTEAFF; CDR3 DNA: TGTGCCATCAGACCCGACAGGAACACTGAAGCTTTCTTT; J gene: TRBJ1-1; clone size: .; V gene: TRBV10-3; D gene: .
CDR3 protein: CASSEGLAGVRTQYF; CDR3 DNA: TGTGCCAGCAGTGAAGGGCTAGCGGGAGTACGTACGCAGTATTTT; J gene: TRBJ2-3; clone size: .; V gene: TRBV6-1; D gene: TRBD2
CDR3 protein: CASSNLTGGPYGYTF; CDR3 DNA: TGTGCCAGTAGCAACCTGACAGGGGGCCCCTATGGCTACACCTTC; J gene: TRBJ1-2; clone size: .; V gene: TRBV19; D gene: TRBD1
CDR3 protein: CASSVATGREETQYF; CDR3 DNA: TGTGCCAGCAGCGTAGCTACAGGGCGGGAAGAGACCCAGTACTTC; J gene: TRBJ2-5; clone size: .; V gene: TRBV9; D gene: .
CDR3 protein: CASSLTRDEQFF; CDR3 DNA: TGTGCCAGCAGCTTAACCAGGGATGAGCAGTTCTTC; J gene: TRBJ2-1; clone size: once; V gene: TRBV7-9; D gene: .
CDR3 protein: CAWIQGSYEQYF; CDR3 DNA: TGTGCCTGGATACAGGGATCCTACGAGCAGTACTTC; J gene: TRBJ2-7; clone size: .; V gene: TRBV30; D gene: .
CDR3 protein: CASSLGTGFYGYTF; CDR3 DNA: TGCGCCAGCAGCTTGGGTACAGGCTTCTATGGCTACACCTTC; J gene: TRBJ1-2; clone size: .; V gene: TRBV5-1; D gene: .
CDR3 protein: CASSVMNTEAFF; CDR3 DNA: TGTGCCAGTAGTGTAATGAACACTGAAGCTTTCTTT; J gene: TRBJ1-1; clone size: few; V gene: TRBV19; D gene: .
CDR3 protein: CASSSRLAGRGNEQFF; CDR3 DNA: TGTGCCAGTAGTTCTCGGCTAGCGGGACGTGGGAATGAGCAGTTCTTC; J gene: TRBJ2-1; clone size: once; V gene: TRBV19; D gene: TRBD2
CDR3 protein: CASTLRASGIGDTGELFF; CDR3 DNA: TGTGCCAGCACCCTTCGCGCAAGCGGGATCGGGGACACCGGGGAGCTGTTTTTT; J gene: TRBJ2-2; clone size: .; V gene: TRBV27; D gene: TRBD2
CDR3 protein: CASSLGTASYEQYF; CDR3 DNA: TGTGCCAGCAGCTTAGGGACAGCCTCCTACGAGCAGTACTTC; J gene: TRBJ2-7; clone size: .; V gene: TRBV5-4; D gene: TRBD1
CDR3 protein: CASRGSPAIYEQYF; CDR3 DNA: TGTGCCAGCCGAGGGAGTCCTGCAATCTACGAGCAGTACTTC; J gene: TRBJ2-7; clone size: .; V gene: TRBV28; D gene: .
CDR3 protein: CASSLAAGASSYEQYF; CDR3 DNA: TGTGCCAGCAGCTTAGCGGCGGGAGCGAGCTCCTACGAGCAGTACTTC; J gene: TRBJ2-7; clone size: .; V gene: TRBV7-8; D gene: TRBD2
CDR3 protein: CASSRDSIPINEQYF; CDR3 DNA: TGTGCCAGCAGTCGGGACAGCATCCCAATCAACGAGCAGTACTTC; J gene: TRBJ2-7; clone size: .; V gene: TRBV27; D gene: TRBD1
CDR3 protein: CASSKTSGIEAETQYF; CDR3 DNA: TGTGCCAGTAGTAAAACTAGCGGGATCGAGGCAGAGACCCAGTACTTC; J gene: TRBJ2-5; clone size: .; V gene: TRBV19; D gene: TRBD2
CDR3 protein: CASSLTSGSTTDTQYF; CDR3 DNA: TGCGCCAGCAGCTTGACTAGCGGGAGCACCACAGATACGCAGTATTTT; J gene: TRBJ2-3; clone size: .; V gene: TRBV5-1; D gene: TRBD2
CDR3 protein: CASPPPSGRSQETQYF; CDR3 DNA: TGTGCCAGTCCCCCTCCTAGCGGGAGGTCCCAAGAGACCCAGTACTTC; J gene: TRBJ2-5; clone size: .; V gene: TRBV28; D gene: TRBD2
CDR3 protein: CASSLGQGGYGYTF; CDR3 DNA: TGTGCCAGCAGCTTGGGACAGGGTGGCTATGGCTACACCTTC; J gene: TRBJ1-2; clone size: .; V gene: TRBV7-3; D gene: TRBD1
CDR3 protein: CASSPTVQATATNEKLFF; CDR3 DNA: TGCGCCAGCAGCCCAACGGTACAGGCAACTGCAACTAATGAAAAACTGTTTTTT; J gene: TRBJ1-4; clone size: .; V gene: TRBV5-1; D gene: .
CDR3 protein: CASSLADPGTPGSEQFF; CDR3 DNA: TGTGCCAGCAGCTTGGCCGATCCCGGGACACCGGGGAGTGAGCAGTTCTTC; J gene: TRBJ2-1; clone size: .; V gene: TRBV7-6; D gene: .
CDR3 protein: CASSMTGVSEQFF; CDR3 DNA: TGTGCCAGTAGTATGACAGGGGTGAGTGAGCAGTTCTTC; J gene: TRBJ2-1; clone size: .; V gene: TRBV19; D gene: TRBD1